The rows below give T cell receptor beta chains drawn from one sample of a study of blood T cell repertoires in COVID-19. Profiling relied on immunoSEQ multiplex PCR, and the TCRdb table lists in-frame clones only, not all of them. The repertoire holds 200,000 to 250,000 clones, with approximately 83% as singletons. Input material: peripheral blood. These receptors were collected from a young woman with COVID-19, enrolled during active disease. CDR3s include the opening cysteine and the closing phenylalanine or tryptophan. The D gene is left open where the match is weak. A row's size may be missing; if present it is once, few, many or a size class.

j_call: TRBJ2-1
v_call: TRBV11-1
clone_size: .
cdr3_length: 18
d_call: .
cdr3_nt: TGTGCCAGCAGCTTAGCGTTTCCCCCCGGAGGGTCCTACAATGAGCAGTTCTTC
cdr3_aa: CASSLAFPPGGSYNEQFF

j_call: TRBJ2-3
v_call: TRBV24-1
clone_size: .
cdr3_length: 15
d_call: .
cdr3_nt: TGTGCCACCAGTGATCCGTCGCAAGAGACAGATACGCAGTATTTT
cdr3_aa: CATSDPSQETDTQYF

j_call: TRBJ1-5
v_call: TRBV28
clone_size: once
cdr3_length: 16
d_call: .
cdr3_nt: TGTGCCAGCAGTTTGAACGGGAGGTATAGCAATCAGCCCCAGCATTTT
cdr3_aa: CASSLNGRYSNQPQHF

j_call: TRBJ2-1
v_call: TRBV2
clone_size: few
cdr3_length: 15
d_call: .
cdr3_nt: TGTGCCAGCAGTGACTGGAGCGGTGGTGGCAATGAGCAGTTCTTC
cdr3_aa: CASSDWSGGGNEQFF

j_call: TRBJ1-1
v_call: TRBV25-1
clone_size: .
cdr3_length: 15
d_call: .
cdr3_nt: TGTGCCAGCAGTGAACCCAGGTCAGGGGACACTGAAGCTTTCTTT
cdr3_aa: CASSEPRSGDTEAFF

j_call: TRBJ2-3
v_call: TRBV5-6
clone_size: .
cdr3_length: 15
d_call: TRBD2
cdr3_nt: TGTGCCAGCAGCCAACTAGCGCCCAGCACAGATACGCAGTATTTT
cdr3_aa: CASSQLAPSTDTQYF

j_call: TRBJ1-2
v_call: TRBV11-1
clone_size: .
cdr3_length: 14
d_call: .
cdr3_nt: TGTGCCAGCAGACCTAACACAGGAGTATATGGCTACACCTTC
cdr3_aa: CASRPNTGVYGYTF

j_call: TRBJ2-7
v_call: TRBV3-1/TRBV3-2
clone_size: .
cdr3_length: 15
d_call: TRBD2
cdr3_nt: TGTGCCAGCAGCCAAGCGGGAGGTCCCTCCTACGAGCAGTACTTC
cdr3_aa: CASSQAGGPSYEQYF

j_call: TRBJ2-5
v_call: TRBV11-2
clone_size: .
cdr3_length: 13
d_call: .
cdr3_nt: TGTGCCAGCAGCCCAGGGTTTGAAGAGACCCAGTACTTC
cdr3_aa: CASSPGFEETQYF

j_call: TRBJ1-4
v_call: TRBV20-1
clone_size: many
cdr3_length: 10
d_call: .
cdr3_nt: TGCAGTGCCAGGGGTGAAAAACTGTTTTTT
cdr3_aa: CSARGEKLFF

j_call: TRBJ1-1
v_call: TRBV18
clone_size: .
cdr3_length: 16
d_call: .
cdr3_nt: TGTGCCAGCTCACCACCAGGCCTGCAGGGGTACACTGAAGCTTTCTTT
cdr3_aa: CASSPPGLQGYTEAFF

j_call: TRBJ2-7
v_call: TRBV19
clone_size: .
cdr3_length: 12
d_call: .
cdr3_nt: TGTGCCAGTAGTAATCTAATTTACGAGCAGTACTTC
cdr3_aa: CASSNLIYEQYF

j_call: TRBJ1-6
v_call: TRBV6-2/TRBV6-3
clone_size: .
cdr3_length: 16
d_call: .
cdr3_nt: TGTGCCAGCAGTTACTCGGAGGGTTCCTATAATTCACCCCTCCACTTT
cdr3_aa: CASSYSEGSYNSPLHF

j_call: TRBJ2-4
v_call: TRBV7-3
clone_size: .
cdr3_length: 14
d_call: TRBD2
cdr3_nt: TGTGCCAGCAGCTCCGGGACTAGCCCAAACATTCAGTACTTC
cdr3_aa: CASSSGTSPNIQYF

j_call: TRBJ1-3
v_call: TRBV30
clone_size: .
cdr3_length: 14
d_call: .
cdr3_nt: TGTGCCTGGAGTGTCACAGGGTCAGGAAACACCATATATTTT
cdr3_aa: CAWSVTGSGNTIYF

j_call: TRBJ1-4
v_call: TRBV27
clone_size: few
cdr3_length: 12
d_call: .
cdr3_nt: TGTGCCAGCACCCGCTCCGGTGAAAAACTGTTTTTT
cdr3_aa: CASTRSGEKLFF

j_call: TRBJ1-2
v_call: TRBV28
clone_size: .
cdr3_length: 17
d_call: TRBD1
cdr3_nt: TGTGCCAGCACCCCCCCAGGAGGGGGCGCGGCTCCCGATGGCTACACCTTC
cdr3_aa: CASTPPGGGAAPDGYTF

j_call: TRBJ2-2
v_call: TRBV28
clone_size: once
cdr3_length: 13
d_call: .
cdr3_nt: TGTGCCAGCAACACGGGACTGACCGGGGAGCTGTTTTTT
cdr3_aa: CASNTGLTGELFF

j_call: TRBJ2-7
v_call: TRBV28
clone_size: .
cdr3_length: 12
d_call: .
cdr3_nt: TGTGCCAGCAGGCTACCACTCGGGGAGCAGTACTTC
cdr3_aa: CASRLPLGEQYF

j_call: TRBJ1-3
v_call: TRBV9
clone_size: .
cdr3_length: 16
d_call: .
cdr3_nt: TGTGCCAGCAGCGTATCAACAGGGACCTCTGGAAACACCATATATTTT
cdr3_aa: CASSVSTGTSGNTIYF

j_call: TRBJ2-3
v_call: TRBV30
clone_size: .
cdr3_length: 13
d_call: .
cdr3_nt: TGTGCCTGGAGTGTAAGGATCAGGGATACGCAGTATTTT
cdr3_aa: CAWSVRIRDTQYF

j_call: TRBJ2-7
v_call: TRBV28
clone_size: once
cdr3_length: 14
d_call: TRBD2
cdr3_nt: TGTGCCAGCAGCCCTACTAGCGCCTCCCACGAGCAGTACTTC
cdr3_aa: CASSPTSASHEQYF

j_call: TRBJ2-7
v_call: TRBV6-5
clone_size: .
cdr3_length: 16
d_call: .
cdr3_nt: TGTGCCAGCAGTTACTCGGGGGGGCAGCGATCCTACGAGCAGTACTTC
cdr3_aa: CASSYSGGQRSYEQYF

j_call: TRBJ2-2
v_call: TRBV7-6
clone_size: .
cdr3_length: 16
d_call: TRBD1
cdr3_nt: TGTGCCAGCAGCCGGACCGGGACAGGGCGTCCCGGGGAGCTGTTTTTT
cdr3_aa: CASSRTGTGRPGELFF

j_call: TRBJ1-5
v_call: TRBV9
clone_size: .
cdr3_length: 16
d_call: .
cdr3_nt: TGTGCCAGCAGCGTTGGCTCAGGTTCTAGCAATCAGCCCCAGCATTTT
cdr3_aa: CASSVGSGSSNQPQHF

j_call: TRBJ2-2
v_call: TRBV7-7
clone_size: .
cdr3_length: 14
d_call: TRBD2
cdr3_nt: TGTGCCAGCAGCTTTGCGGGGGAAGCCGGGGAGCTGTTTTTT
cdr3_aa: CASSFAGEAGELFF

j_call: TRBJ2-2
v_call: TRBV27
clone_size: .
cdr3_length: 18
d_call: TRBD2
cdr3_nt: TGTGCCAGCAGCCGGACTAGCGGGGGATACGCGAACACCGGGGAGCTGTTTTTT
cdr3_aa: CASSRTSGGYANTGELFF

j_call: TRBJ2-1
v_call: TRBV7-2
clone_size: .
cdr3_length: 16
d_call: TRBD2
cdr3_nt: TGTGCCAGCAGCCTCACCTCTAGCGGGAGGGGCAATGAGCAGTTCTTC
cdr3_aa: CASSLTSSGRGNEQFF

j_call: TRBJ1-1
v_call: TRBV18
clone_size: .
cdr3_length: 13
d_call: .
cdr3_nt: TGTGCCAGCTCACCCCAGAGGACAGTAGAAGCTTTCTTT
cdr3_aa: CASSPQRTVEAFF

j_call: TRBJ2-7
v_call: TRBV6-5
clone_size: few
cdr3_length: 14
d_call: .
cdr3_nt: TGTGCCAGCAGTCCCGGCGGAGGCGTTAAGGTTTTGTACTTC
cdr3_aa: CASSPGGGVKVLYF

j_call: TRBJ2-3
v_call: TRBV2
clone_size: .
cdr3_length: 13
d_call: .
cdr3_nt: TGTGCCAGCAGTGAAGCACCAGGCGCCACGCAGTATTTT
cdr3_aa: CASSEAPGATQYF

j_call: TRBJ2-1
v_call: TRBV9
clone_size: .
cdr3_length: 12
d_call: .
cdr3_nt: TGTGCCAGCAGCGCCAGGGTTAGCGAGCAGTTCTTC
cdr3_aa: CASSARVSEQFF

j_call: TRBJ2-3
v_call: TRBV7-2
clone_size: once
cdr3_length: 15
d_call: .
cdr3_nt: TGTGCCAGCAGCTTGGCGGGGGCGTGGGCAGATACGCAGTATTTT
cdr3_aa: CASSLAGAWADTQYF

j_call: TRBJ1-2
v_call: TRBV18
clone_size: .
cdr3_length: 15
d_call: .
cdr3_nt: TGTGCCAGCTCACCACCGGGCAGGGTAATCTATGGCTACACCTTC
cdr3_aa: CASSPPGRVIYGYTF

j_call: TRBJ1-6
v_call: TRBV6-4
clone_size: .
cdr3_length: 14
d_call: .
cdr3_nt: TGTGCCAGCAGCCTTACCGGGGAAAATTCACCCCTCCACTTT
cdr3_aa: CASSLTGENSPLHF

j_call: TRBJ2-7
v_call: TRBV7-2
clone_size: .
cdr3_length: 12
d_call: .
cdr3_nt: TGTGCCAGCAGCTCTAGTGTTTACGAGCAGTACTTC
cdr3_aa: CASSSSVYEQYF

j_call: TRBJ2-1
v_call: TRBV6-1
clone_size: .
cdr3_length: 16
d_call: .
cdr3_nt: TGTGCCAGCAGTGAATTCCAGTCCTCCTCCTACAATGAGCAGTTCTTC
cdr3_aa: CASSEFQSSSYNEQFF

j_call: TRBJ2-2
v_call: TRBV6-5
clone_size: .
cdr3_length: 16
d_call: TRBD1
cdr3_nt: TGTGCCAGCAGTTACTCCGGACAGGGAGCCGTCGGGGAGCTGTTTTTT
cdr3_aa: CASSYSGQGAVGELFF

j_call: TRBJ1-1
v_call: TRBV2
clone_size: once
cdr3_length: 12
d_call: .
cdr3_nt: TGTGCCAGCAGTACAGGGTACACTGAAGCTTTCTTT
cdr3_aa: CASSTGYTEAFF

j_call: TRBJ2-7
v_call: TRBV4-2
clone_size: .
cdr3_length: 15
d_call: TRBD1
cdr3_nt: TGTGCCAGCAGCCAAGGGGCAGGGGGCTCCTACGAGCAGTACTTC
cdr3_aa: CASSQGAGGSYEQYF

j_call: TRBJ2-4
v_call: TRBV3-1/TRBV3-2
clone_size: once
cdr3_length: 15
d_call: TRBD1
cdr3_nt: TGTGCCAGCAGCCAAACACAGGGGGCCAAAAACATTCAGTACTTC
cdr3_aa: CASSQTQGAKNIQYF

j_call: TRBJ2-5
v_call: TRBV11-2
clone_size: .
cdr3_length: 15
d_call: TRBD1
cdr3_nt: TGTGCCAGCAGCTTTGACAGGGGGCGGGGGGAGACCCAGTACTTC
cdr3_aa: CASSFDRGRGETQYF

j_call: TRBJ1-4
v_call: TRBV4-2
clone_size: .
cdr3_length: 16
d_call: .
cdr3_nt: TGTGCCAGCAGCCAAGATCAGTACAGCCCAAATGAAAAACTGTTTTTT
cdr3_aa: CASSQDQYSPNEKLFF

j_call: TRBJ2-5
v_call: TRBV9
clone_size: once
cdr3_length: 15
d_call: TRBD1
cdr3_nt: TGTGCCAGCAGCACCCCCCGGACAGGGTCAGAGACCCAGTACTTC
cdr3_aa: CASSTPRTGSETQYF

j_call: TRBJ2-3
v_call: TRBV19
clone_size: .
cdr3_length: 14
d_call: TRBD2
cdr3_nt: TGTGCCAGTAGTATCGGGGGGAGTGGGGATACGCAGTATTTT
cdr3_aa: CASSIGGSGDTQYF

j_call: TRBJ1-3
v_call: TRBV5-4
clone_size: few
cdr3_length: 15
d_call: .
cdr3_nt: TGTGCCAGCAGCTTGAGCGGCGGCTCTGGAAACACCATATATTTT
cdr3_aa: CASSLSGGSGNTIYF

j_call: TRBJ2-1
v_call: TRBV11-2
clone_size: .
cdr3_length: 16
d_call: TRBD2
cdr3_nt: TGTGCCAGCAGCTTAGGGGCTAGCGGGGTCTACAATGAGCAGTTCTTC
cdr3_aa: CASSLGASGVYNEQFF

j_call: TRBJ2-7
v_call: TRBV19
clone_size: .
cdr3_length: 14
d_call: .
cdr3_nt: TGTGCCAGTAGTATAGATGAGGGGGCCTACGAGCAGTACTTC
cdr3_aa: CASSIDEGAYEQYF

j_call: TRBJ1-2
v_call: TRBV19
clone_size: .
cdr3_length: 15
d_call: TRBD1
cdr3_nt: TGTGCCAGTAGTATAGTCCCGGGACAGGGCGATGGCTACACCTTC
cdr3_aa: CASSIVPGQGDGYTF

j_call: TRBJ2-6
v_call: TRBV19
clone_size: .
cdr3_length: 17
d_call: TRBD1
cdr3_nt: TGTGCCAGTAGTTTCGAGACAGGGGGCACTGGGGCCAACGTCCTGACTTTC
cdr3_aa: CASSFETGGTGANVLTF

j_call: TRBJ2-7
v_call: TRBV5-1
clone_size: .
cdr3_length: 17
d_call: TRBD2
cdr3_nt: TGCGCCAGCAGCCCCGGCAAAAACGGGAGGCTAATCTACGAGCAGTACTTC
cdr3_aa: CASSPGKNGRLIYEQYF

j_call: TRBJ1-1
v_call: TRBV6-5
clone_size: .
cdr3_length: 14
d_call: .
cdr3_nt: TGTGCCAGCAGTTACGGGAGGTGGTCCACTGAAGCTTTCTTT
cdr3_aa: CASSYGRWSTEAFF

j_call: TRBJ2-3
v_call: TRBV2
clone_size: .
cdr3_length: 13
d_call: .
cdr3_nt: TGTGCCAGCACCCCCGAGACACACGATACGCAGTATTTT
cdr3_aa: CASTPETHDTQYF

j_call: TRBJ1-5
v_call: TRBV19
clone_size: .
cdr3_length: 14
d_call: TRBD1
cdr3_nt: TGTGCCAGTAGCTCTACAGGGGAAAGGCAGCCCCAGCATTTT
cdr3_aa: CASSSTGERQPQHF

j_call: TRBJ2-1
v_call: TRBV5-1
clone_size: once
cdr3_length: 15
d_call: TRBD1
cdr3_nt: TGCGCCAGCAAGAAAGGGGGCCTCTCCTACAATGAGCAGTTCTTC
cdr3_aa: CASKKGGLSYNEQFF